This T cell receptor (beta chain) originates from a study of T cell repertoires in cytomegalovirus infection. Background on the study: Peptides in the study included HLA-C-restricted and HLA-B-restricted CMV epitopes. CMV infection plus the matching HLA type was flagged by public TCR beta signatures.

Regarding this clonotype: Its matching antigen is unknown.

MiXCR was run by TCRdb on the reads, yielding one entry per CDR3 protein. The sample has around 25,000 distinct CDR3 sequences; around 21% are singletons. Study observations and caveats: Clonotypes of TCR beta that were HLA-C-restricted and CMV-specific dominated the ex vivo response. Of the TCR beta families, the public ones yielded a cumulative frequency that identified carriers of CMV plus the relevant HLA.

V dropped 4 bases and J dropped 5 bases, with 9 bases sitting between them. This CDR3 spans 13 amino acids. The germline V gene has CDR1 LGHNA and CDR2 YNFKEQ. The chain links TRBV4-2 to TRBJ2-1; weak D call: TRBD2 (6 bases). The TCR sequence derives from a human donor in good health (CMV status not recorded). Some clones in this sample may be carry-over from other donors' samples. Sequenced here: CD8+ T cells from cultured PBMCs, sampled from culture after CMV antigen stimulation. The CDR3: CASSRSGDNEQFF. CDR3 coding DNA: TGTGCCAGCAGCCGCTCGGGGGACAATGAGCAGTTCTTC.